This T cell receptor beta chain was profiled in a study of CD8 T cells in Susac syndrome. RNA totalling about 0.45 to 1 ug underwent reverse transcription with random hexamers. TCRdb redid the calling of the immunoSEQ multiplex PCR reads with MiXCR, one entry per CDR3 protein. The top ten clones hold 0.093% of a sample with more than 95,000 distinct CDR3 sequences, about 92% of them seen once. Sequencing of TCR beta was performed on blood CD8+ and CD4+ T cells. The receptor's source is a human donor with multiple sclerosis. The sequenced sample was CD4+ T cells from PBMCs.

The CDR3 sequence: CSANGGIADTQYF. The CDR3 DNA follows: TGCAGTGCTAACGGGGGGATCGCAGATACGCAGTATTTT. The chain is built from TRBV20-1 and TRBJ2-3; 7 positions match TRBD2. Germline values: CDR1 DFQATT, CDR2 SNEGSKA (reference sequence). The length of the CDR3 is 13 residues. V dropped 4 bases and J dropped 4; count of bases not matched to a gene: 5.